This entry is about one TCR beta chain. The data stem from a study of blood T cell repertoires in COVID-19. Using immunoSEQ multiplex PCR, the repertoire was profiled, and TCRdb retains in-frame clones only, with some absent. The table has a few hundred thousand clones, around 86% seen once. From germline, CDR1 is SGDLS and CDR2 YYNGEE. CDR3 size: 16 residues. Trimming removed 3 bases from V and 6 bases from J; junction bases left unmatched: 12. This chain links TRBV9 with TRBJ2-1, with 7 bases matching TRBD2. The clonotype was recovered from a man aged 25 to 40 in a cohort exposed to, infected with or recovered from COVID-19 (not recorded which). The specimen was PBMCs or T cells enriched from blood (not recorded which). The CDR3 protein is CASSGAGGSLSNEQFF. In DNA form, the CDR3 reads TGTGCCAGCAGCGGGGCGGGCGGGAGTCTGAGCAATGAGCAGTTCTTC.